Shown below are 10 T cell receptor beta chains from a single sample sequenced in a study of T-cell reconstitution after alpha-beta-depleted transplantation in children. The library targeted TCRbeta and was prepared with unique molecular identifiers. TCRdb passed the PCR reads through MiXCR, listing each CDR3 protein once. The data hold just under 550,000 distinct CDR3 sequences, with 15% to 20% observed a single time. The material was PBMCs from the stem cell graft donor, obtained from the stem cell graft. The origin of the receptors is a human donor who donated a stem cell graft to a child with acute lymphoblastic leukemia.

This clonotype has just a few counts. The chain joins TRBV4-1 to TRBJ1-2; possible D gene TRBD1, 6 bases. V lost 0 bases, J lost 12 bases, and 17 bases lay in between. The CDR3 is made up of 14 amino acids. Germline values: CDR1 MGHRA, CDR2 YSYEKL. DNA of the CDR3: TGCGCCAGCAGCCAAGACAGGACAGTCCTACGCGACACCTTC. Protein product: CASSQDRTVLRDTF.

The genes are TRBV12-3 or TRBV12-4 and TRBJ2-5, with 8 bases fitting TRBD1. V shed 0 bases, J shed 4 bases, and the junction held 4 bases outside the gene matches. CDR3 length equals 15 residues. CDR3 in DNA: TGTGCCAGCAGTTTAGCACAGGGGGATACAGAGACCCAGTACTTC. This translates into CASSLAQGDTETQYF.

The chain recombines TRBV5-5 with TRBJ2-6; D unresolved. V was trimmed by 1 base and J by 4 bases, leaving 15 bases between them. This CDR3 has 17 residues. CDR1 and CDR2 (germline): SGHKS, YYEKEE (reference sequence). The CDR3 bases are TGTGCCAGCAGCTTGCTGGGGATACCAGCAGGGGCCAACGTCCTGACTTTC. Protein product: CASSLLGIPAGANVLTF. Full variable domain (rest looked up from reference TRBV5-5 and TRBJ2-6): DAGVTQSPTHLIKTRGQQVTLRCSPISGHKSVSWYQQVLGQGPQFIFQYYEKEERGRGNFPDRFSARQFPNYSSELNVNALLLGDSALYLCASSLLGIPAGANVLTFGAGSRLTVL.

The CDR3, as DNA: TGTGCCAGCAGTTACTCGACGGCGGATAGCACAGATACGCAGTATTTT. This codes for CASSYSTADSTDTQYF. V gene TRBV6-5 combines with J gene TRBJ2-3; D gene ambiguous. Trimming cost V 0 bases and J 0 bases, with 10 bases left between them. From germline, CDR1 is MNHEY and CDR2 SVGAGI. This CDR3 spans 16 amino acids.

The rearrangement joins TRBV6-1 to TRBJ2-3; TRBD2 matches 9 bases. The germline CDR1 and CDR2 sequences are MNHNS and SASEGT. J gave up 2 bases and V 8 bases, and 2 bases lay outside the gene matches. This CDR3 contains 13 residues. This CDR3 reads CASASGATDTQYF. The CDR3 DNA is TGTGCCAGCGCTAGCGGGGCCACAGATACGCAGTATTTT.

In its sample, this clonotype was seen a few times. This sequence joins TRBV29-1 and TRBJ1-1; TRBD1 is a possible D gene (5 bases). V lost 0 bases, J lost 0 bases, and 11 bases lay in between. This CDR3 spans 15 amino acids. Germline V lookup: CDR1 SQVTM, CDR2 ANQGSEA. CDR3 DNA: TGCAGCGTTGAAGAACCAACAGGACTGAACACTGAAGCTTTCTTT. Protein product: CSVEEPTGLNTEAFF.

This chain uses TRBV7-6 with TRBJ2-7; 8 positions agree with TRBD2. There are 16 residues in the CDR3. The trim removed 6 bases at V and 3 bases at J, leaving 13 bases unmatched. CDR1 is SGHVS, CDR2 FNYEAQ, per germline. CDR3 nucleotide sequence: TGTGCCAGCAGTACTCCCGCAAGGACTAGCAGCTACGAGCAGTACTTC. Protein product: CASSTPARTSSYEQYF.

The chain carries TRBV5-1 and TRBJ2-1; D is ambiguous. The ends were cut back, 4 bases at V and 5 bases at J, with 10 bases in the middle. The CDR3 has 13 residues. The germline V gene encodes CDR1 SGHRS and CDR2 YFSETQ. CDR3 DNA: TGCGCCAGCAGCCAGGATTTGAACAATGAGCAGTTCTTC. Its translation is CASSQDLNNEQFF.

This clonotype was counted only a few times. The gene calls are TRBV7-9 and TRBJ2-2; tentatively, D is TRBD1 or TRBD2 (5 bases each). The CDR3 covers 16 residues. CDR1 and CDR2 from the germline V gene are SEHNR and FQNEAQ (reference sequence). V dropped 5 bases and J dropped 4 bases, with 17 bases sitting between them. Here the CDR3 DNA reads TGTGCCAGCAGCAGGCGAATTGGGACGTTCACCGGGGAGCTGTTTTTT. It codes for CASSRRIGTFTGELFF.

Only a few counts were recorded for this clonotype. The chain has TRBV6-5 and TRBJ2-1; 13 nucleotides agree with TRBD2. The CDR3 is made up of 14 amino acids. Germline CDR1 and CDR2: MNHEY and SVGAGI. The V gene end was trimmed by 2 bases and the J gene end by 8 bases; junction bases not matched to a gene: 0. Here the CDR3 reads CASSYTSGRDEQFF. The CDR3 DNA reads TGTGCCAGCAGTTACACTAGCGGGAGGGATGAGCAGTTCTTC.